This T cell receptor beta chain derives from a study of blood T cell repertoires in COVID-19. Study-level background: Sources were T cells, B-cell-depleted T cells, or PBMCs; the material itself was cDNA or gDNA.

Original data processing: From reference gene primer amplification, estimates of nucleated cell counts were derived. Assay used: immunoSEQ multiplex PCR; TCRdb lists only in-frame clones, some missing. V and J calls and clone size are as listed in that table; D and trimming were resolved from the DNA. Altogether tens of thousands of clones are present, roughly nine tenths being singletons, with the ten largest covering around 3.9%. Germline V lookup: CDR1 LNHNV, CDR2 YYDKDF (reference sequence). This CDR3 spans 16 amino acids. The germline V and J ends were trimmed by 0 bases and 1 base, with 13 bases remaining between them.

The clonotype was recovered from a man in his fifties or sixties with acute or convalescent COVID-19. The sample taken for sequencing was peripheral blood. The chain employs TRBV15 and TRBJ2-7; a possible D gene is TRBD1 (6 bases). The CDR3, as DNA: TGTGCCACCAGCAGAGATCTGGGGGCCCCATCCTACGAGCAGTACTTC. This encodes CATSRDLGAPSYEQYF.